The 25 T cell receptor beta chains below were found in one sample sequenced in a study of blood T cell repertoires in COVID-19 (dated by TCRdb to 2020 to 2022). The library was obtained by the immunoSEQ multiplex PCR assay. As stored in TCRdb, this immuneACCESS dataset retains in-frame rearrangements with V and J assigned. A fraction of the clones does not appear; measured against another copy, unresolved V genes explain less than half of the discrepancy, and the remainder lacks a known reason. Present in this sample are tens of thousands of clones, 85% to 90% of which were seen just once. Clones ranked in the top ten supply about 8.5% of the sample. The sequenced sample consisted of peripheral blood. The receptors stem from a man aged 60-69 years with active COVID-19.

The gene calls are TRBV19 and TRBJ2-5; D may be TRBD2 (6 bases). This CDR3 region has 13 residues. V lost 5 bases, J lost 0 bases, and 7 bases lay in between. Looked up from germline, CDR1 is LNHDA and CDR2 is SQIVND (reference sequence). The CDR3 DNA sequence: TGTGCCAGTAGTGCGGGGTACCAAGAGACCCAGTACTTC. It encodes CASSAGYQETQYF.

The chain couples TRBV6-1 to TRBJ2-7, with TRBD2 matching 7 bases. In germline, CDR1 is MNHNS, CDR2 SASEGT. The CDR3 length is 14 residues. V was clipped by 3 bases and J by 7 bases; unmatched bases: 9. The CDR3 DNA sequence: TGTGCCAGCAGTGAGTACGGACTAGTTGAGGAGCAGTACTTC. Amino acids: CASSEYGLVEEQYF.

The V gene is TRBV5-1, the J gene TRBJ2-3; TRBD1 might be the D (5 bases). This CDR3 is built from 15 residues. The V end was cut by 4 bases, the J end by 4 bases, with 16 bases between. Germline V CDR1 and CDR2: SGHRS, YFSETQ. The CDR3 nucleotides are TGCGCCAGCAGCACAGGCCGGGCCGATTCAGATACGCAGTATTTT. Its protein is CASSTGRADSDTQYF.

V usage is TRBV9 and J usage is TRBJ2-3; 7 bases align to TRBD2. V was pared by 0 bases and J by 6 bases, with 13 bases of the junction left unmatched. This CDR3 has 17 amino acids. The germline gives CDR1 SGDLS, CDR2 YYNGEE. CDR3 nucleotides: TGTGCCAGCAGCGTAGGCTTAGTGACGGGAGGTTTGGATACGCAGTATTTT. Its protein product is CASSVGLVTGGLDTQYF.

This chain joins TRBV7-2 and TRBJ1-4; 10 bases align to TRBD1. The germline gives CDR1 SGHTA, CDR2 FQGNSA. The CDR3 runs 14 residues. V lost 5 bases, J lost 7 bases, and 4 bases stayed unmatched. The CDR3 loop is CASSDRGRSEKLFF. The CDR3 DNA reads as TGTGCCAGCAGCGACAGGGGGCGAAGTGAAAAACTGTTTTTT. The full variable domain, its missing parts supplied by reference TRBV7-2 and TRBJ1-4, is GAGVSQSPSNKVTEKGKDVELRCDPISGHTALYWYRQSLGQGLEFLIYFQGNSAPDKSGLPSDRFSAERTGGSVSTLTIQRTQQEDSAVYLCASSDRGRSEKLFFGSGTQLSVL.

CDR3 in amino acids: CASSPPTGAGEQYF. CDR3 sequence (DNA): TGTGCCAGTAGTCCACCGACAGGGGCGGGCGAGCAGTACTTC. This chain links TRBV19 with TRBJ2-7; TRBD1 matches 8 bases. The germline V gene encodes CDR1 LNHDA and CDR2 SQIVND (reference sequence). This CDR3 has 14 amino acids. The J segment lost 6 bases and the V segment lost 5 bases, leaving 9 bases of the junction unmatched. The variable domain in full, completed from reference TRBV19 and TRBJ2-7, reads DGGITQSPKYLFRKEGQNVTLSCEQNLNHDAMYWYRQDPGQGLRLIYYSQIVNDFQKGDIAEGYSVSREKKESFPLTVTSAQKNPTAFYLCASSPPTGAGEQYFGPGTRLTVT.

The genes are TRBV6-2 or TRBV6-3 and TRBJ2-1; tentative D call: TRBD1 (6 bases). The V end was cut by 5 bases, the J end by 3 bases, with 14 bases between. The CDR3 is 15 residues long. Germline V lookup: CDR1 MNHEY, CDR2 SVGEGT. The CDR3 reads CASSEDSGIYNEQFF. The CDR3 DNA reads as TGTGCCAGCAGTGAGGACAGCGGAATCTACAATGAGCAGTTCTTC.

This clone was seen a single time. The rearrangement uses TRBV7-6 and TRBJ2-3; possible D gene TRBD2, 5 bases. The CDR3 covers 16 residues. Germline assignment: CDR1 SGHVS and CDR2 FNYEAQ. Trimming took off 0 bases at V and 0 bases at J, with 10 bases between the two ends. In DNA, the CDR3 is TGTGCCAGCAGCTTAGCGGCTGAGGGAAGCACAGATACGCAGTATTTT. It codes for CASSLAAEGSTDTQYF. Full variable domain (remainder filled in from reference TRBV7-6 and TRBJ2-3): GAGVSQSPRYKVTKRGQDVALRCDPISGHVSLYWYRQALGQGPEFLTYFNYEAQQDKSGLPNDRFSAERPEGSISTLTIQRTEQRDSAMYRCASSLAAEGSTDTQYFGPGTRLTVL.

The rearrangement joins TRBV6-1 to TRBJ2-2; the match to TRBD2 covers 10 bases. Per the germline V gene, CDR1 is MNHNS and CDR2 is SASEGT. The V and J ends lost 4 bases and 7 bases, in that order; junction bases with no gene match: 9. The CDR3 is 16 residues long. CDR3 amino acids: CASSGGLAGVHGELFF. The CDR3, as DNA: TGTGCCAGCAGTGGAGGGCTAGCGGGAGTTCACGGGGAGCTGTTTTTT.

The J gene is TRBJ1-1, the V gene TRBV5-1; D is uncertain. V was pared by 0 bases and J by 5 bases, with 14 bases between. Looked up from germline, CDR1 is SGHRS and CDR2 is YFSETQ. CDR3 length: 15 residues. In DNA, the CDR3 is TGCGCCAGCAGCTTGGAGCGGTTGGAAGATACTGAAGCTTTCTTT. Translation gives CASSLERLEDTEAFF.

The V call is TRBV3-1 (or the pseudogene TRBV3-2), the J call TRBJ2-7; TRBD1 is a possible D gene (5 bases). From germline, CDR1 is LGHDT and CDR2 YNNKEL (reference sequence). This CDR3 has 15 amino acids. The V and J ends lost 0 bases and 2 bases respectively, with 11 bases between them. CDR3 amino acids: CASSQELDTAYEQYF. CDR3 sequence (DNA): TGTGCCAGCAGCCAAGAATTGGACACAGCCTACGAGCAGTACTTC.

The J gene is TRBJ2-7, the V gene TRBV6-4; D might be TRBD2 (5 bases). Trimming stripped 6 bases from V and 4 bases from J, with 22 bases between. The CDR3 spans 16 residues. Germline V lookup: CDR1 MRHNA, CDR2 SNTAGT. The CDR3 sequence is CASSVPREMLQYEQYF. Here the CDR3 DNA reads TGTGCCAGCAGCGTCCCCCGGGAAATGCTTCAATACGAGCAGTACTTC.

Here the CDR3 reads CASSLDAGSYEQYF. The CDR3 nucleotides read TGTGCCAGCAGCTTAGACGCAGGAAGCTACGAGCAGTACTTC. The chain combines TRBV11-2 with TRBJ2-7; D is unresolved. V was clipped by 0 bases and J by 3 bases, with 9 bases between them. Germline CDR1 and CDR2: SGHAT and FQNNGV. This CDR3 comprises 14 residues.

The chain recombines TRBV29-1 with TRBJ2-7; 10 bases match TRBD1. The CDR3 consists of 15 residues. J was trimmed by 6 bases and V by 7 bases; bases with no gene match: 15. The germline V gene encodes CDR1 SQVTM and CDR2 ANQGSEA. CDR3 coding DNA: TGCAGCGGTACTATGTCCGGGACAGGGGTTCGCGAGCAGTACTTC. Its translation: CSGTMSGTGVREQYF.

The chain recombines TRBV9 with TRBJ2-3; D perhaps matches TRBD2 (5 bases). Germline CDR1 reads SGDLS; CDR2 reads YYNGEE. The CDR3 has 16 amino acids. With 4 bases removed from V and 2 bases from J, the gap between germline ends came to 17 bases. CDR3 DNA sequence: TGTGCCAGCAGCCCTGCTCGCGGAGGCAACACAGATACGCAGTATTTT. This gives the protein CASSPARGGNTDTQYF.

This clone was recorded only once. This chain connects TRBV11-2 to TRBJ2-7; TRBD2 agrees at 12 bases. Germline CDR1 and CDR2: SGHAT and FQNNGV. The ends lost 2 bases at V and 2 bases at J; junction bases unmatched: 4. The CDR3 is 16 residues long. The CDR3 is CASSLNGLAGTYEQYF. Written as DNA, the CDR3 is TGTGCCAGCAGCTTAAACGGACTAGCGGGAACCTACGAGCAGTACTTC. Combining the CDR3 with reference TRBV11-2 and TRBJ2-7 gives the whole variable domain EAGVAQSPRYKIIEKRQSVAFWCNPISGHATLYWYQQILGQGPKLLIQFQNNGVVDDSQLPKDRFSAERLKGVDSTLKIQPAKLEDSAVYLCASSLNGLAGTYEQYFGPGTRLTVT.

This clone showed up just a few times. The CDR3 nucleotides are TGCGCCAGCAGTGAGTCCCTTGGACAGGGGGCATGGGGAACTGAAGCTTTCTTT. Translated, it gives CASSESLGQGAWGTEAFF. The V and J genes are TRBV10-1 and TRBJ1-1; 11 nucleotides line up with TRBD1. V was clipped by 0 bases and J by 5 bases; unmatched bases: 11. The CDR3 covers 18 residues. From germline, CDR1 is WNHNN and CDR2 SYGVQD (reference sequence).

This chain uses TRBV5-6 with TRBJ1-5; D may be TRBD1 (5 bases). V was cut by 4 bases and J by 4 bases, with 21 bases left in between. The CDR3 extends over 17 amino acids. Per the germline V gene, CDR1 is SGHDT and CDR2 is YYEEEE. The CDR3 region is CASSPSGTNRKNQPQHF. The CDR3 DNA reads TGTGCCAGCAGCCCTTCTGGAACCAACAGGAAAAATCAGCCCCAGCATTTT.

The V call is TRBV30, the J call TRBJ2-3; D is perhaps TRBD1 (6 bases). The V gene lost 2 bases and the J gene lost 2 bases, with 11 bases spanning the gap. Germline CDR1 GTSNPN, CDR2 SVGIG (reference sequence). This CDR3 spans 14 amino acids. Here the CDR3 reads CAWSSWDNTDTQYF. CDR3 in DNA: TGTGCCTGGAGTTCCTGGGACAACACAGATACGCAGTATTTT.

The gene calls are TRBV27 and TRBJ1-1, with 8 nucleotides matching TRBD1. J gave up 4 bases and V 3 bases, and 4 bases lay outside the gene matches. The CDR3 length is 14 residues. Germline V CDR1 and CDR2: MNHEY, SMNVEV (reference sequence). The CDR3 DNA is TGTGCCAGCAGTTTCCGCCAGGGGGCCACTGAAGCTTTCTTT. Translated: CASSFRQGATEAFF.

This chain uses TRBV6-4 with TRBJ2-1, with 8 bases that match TRBD2. CDR1 is MRHNA, CDR2 SNTAGT, per germline. The ends lost 3 bases at V and 5 bases at J; junction bases unmatched: 6. CDR3 size: 15 residues. CDR3 sequence reads: CASSEGTRGDNEQFF. The CDR3, as DNA: TGTGCCAGCAGTGAAGGGACTAGGGGGGACAATGAGCAGTTCTTC.

The chain links TRBV7-8 to TRBJ1-4; 8 bases match TRBD1. The J segment lost 0 bases and the V segment lost 3 bases, leaving 3 bases of the junction unmatched. From germline, CDR1 is SGHVS and CDR2 FQNEAQ. The CDR3 is 16 residues long. The CDR3 sequence: CASSFRGRATNEKLFF. The DNA for the CDR3 is TGTGCCAGCAGCTTCAGGGGGCGAGCAACTAATGAAAAACTGTTTTTT.

The chain carries TRBV7-9 and TRBJ1-2, with unresolved D. Trimming took 5 bases from V and 6 from J, leaving 19 bases between them. CDR3 length: 15 residues. CDR1 is SEHNR and CDR2 is FQNEAQ in the germline V gene (reference sequence). CDR3 protein: CASSPPTRLEDGYTF. The CDR3 DNA is TGTGCCAGCAGCCCCCCGACTCGGCTAGAGGATGGCTACACCTTC.

The V call is TRBV6-2 or TRBV6-3, the J call TRBJ2-1; TRBD2 aligns across 11 bases. The length of the CDR3 is 16 residues. Germline CDR1 and CDR2: MNHEY and SVGEGT. J was trimmed by 8 bases and V by 2 bases; bases with no gene match: 8. The CDR3 DNA sequence: TGTGCCAGCAGTTACGGGCCTAGCGGGAGGATCGATGAGCAGTTCTTC. Translated, it gives CASSYGPSGRIDEQFF.

The gene calls are TRBV6-5 and TRBJ1-2; 12 bases are shared with TRBD1. Germline V CDR1 and CDR2: MNHEY, SVGAGI. The trim removed 7 bases at V and 8 bases at J, leaving 11 bases unmatched. This CDR3 has 15 residues. The CDR3 loop reads CASNPRDRGLYGYTF. The CDR3 coding sequence is TGTGCCAGCAACCCCCGGGACAGGGGGCTCTACGGCTACACCTTC.